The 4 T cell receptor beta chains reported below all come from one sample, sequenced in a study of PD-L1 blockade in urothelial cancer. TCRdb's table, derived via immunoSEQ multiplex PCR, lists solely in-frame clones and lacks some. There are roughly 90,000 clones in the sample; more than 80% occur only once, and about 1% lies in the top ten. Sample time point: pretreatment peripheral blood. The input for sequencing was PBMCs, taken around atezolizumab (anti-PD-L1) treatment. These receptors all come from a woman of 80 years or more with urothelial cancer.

The CDR3 DNA reads as TGTGCCAGCAGCCAAGAAACTAGCGGGAGTCTCTCCTACGAGCAGTACTTC. Translating it yields CASSQETSGSLSYEQYF. The rearrangement links TRBV4-2 to TRBJ2-7; the match to TRBD2 covers 11 bases. The germline CDR1 and CDR2 sequences are LGHNA and YNFKEQ. J was trimmed by 0 bases and V by 0 bases; bases with no gene match: 4. There are 17 residues in the CDR3.

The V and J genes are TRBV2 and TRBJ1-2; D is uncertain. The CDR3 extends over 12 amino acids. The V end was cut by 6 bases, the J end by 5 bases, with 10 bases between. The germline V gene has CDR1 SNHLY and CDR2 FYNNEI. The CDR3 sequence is CASSHLDYGYTF. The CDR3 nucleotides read TGTGCCAGCAGCCATTTAGATTATGGCTACACCTTC.

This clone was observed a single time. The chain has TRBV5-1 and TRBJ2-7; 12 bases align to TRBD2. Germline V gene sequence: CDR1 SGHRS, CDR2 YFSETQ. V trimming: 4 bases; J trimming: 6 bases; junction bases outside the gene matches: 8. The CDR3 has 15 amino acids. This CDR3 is CASSRGASGRAEQYF. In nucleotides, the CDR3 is TGCGCCAGCAGCCGAGGGGCTAGCGGGAGGGCCGAGCAGTACTTC.

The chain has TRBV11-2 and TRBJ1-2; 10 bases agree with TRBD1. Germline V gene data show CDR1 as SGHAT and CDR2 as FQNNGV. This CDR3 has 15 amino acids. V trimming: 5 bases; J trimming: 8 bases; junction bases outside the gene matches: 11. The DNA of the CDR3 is TGTGCCAGCAGCCCTTATGGGACAGGGGATCGGGGCTACACCTTC. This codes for CASSPYGTGDRGYTF.